Sequencing of this T cell receptor beta chain was carried out in a study of T-cell memory formation after mild COVID-19. On the study more broadly: Clusters of TCRs were largely donor specific.

MiXCR was run by TCRdb on the 5' RACE reads, yielding one entry per CDR3 protein. The sample holds around 310,000 distinct CDR3 sequences, around 20% seen once. Germline loops: CDR1 MNHEY, CDR2 SVGEGT. V lost 10 bases and J lost 7; bases outside the gene matches: 9. This CDR3 is 12 amino acids long. The receptor was isolated from a man younger than 35 who had mild COVID-19 (a few samples of this study predate the infection). Cell type and time point are not known. J is TRBJ1-1 and V is TRBV6-2 or TRBV6-3; 7 bases align to TRBD1. Sequencing was performed on PBMCs or a T cell subset sorted from them (not recorded which). The chain's CDR3 is CATGRDRNEAFF. CDR3 DNA sequence: TGTGCCACCGGCCGGGACAGAAATGAAGCTTTCTTT.